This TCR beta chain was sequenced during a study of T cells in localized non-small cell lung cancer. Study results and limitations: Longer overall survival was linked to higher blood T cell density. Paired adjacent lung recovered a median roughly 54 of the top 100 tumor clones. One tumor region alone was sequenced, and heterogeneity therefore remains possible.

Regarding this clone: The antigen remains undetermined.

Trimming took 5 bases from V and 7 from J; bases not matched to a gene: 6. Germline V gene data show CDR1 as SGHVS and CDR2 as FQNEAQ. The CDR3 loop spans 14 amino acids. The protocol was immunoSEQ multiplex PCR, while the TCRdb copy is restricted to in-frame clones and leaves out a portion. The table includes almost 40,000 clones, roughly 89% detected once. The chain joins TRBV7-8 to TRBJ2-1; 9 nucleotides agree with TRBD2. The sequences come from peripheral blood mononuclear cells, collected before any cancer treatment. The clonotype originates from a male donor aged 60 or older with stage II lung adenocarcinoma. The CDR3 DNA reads TGTGCCAGCAGCGCGAGTCTAGCGGGGAATGAGCAGTTCTTC. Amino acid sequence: CASSASLAGNEQFF.